This T cell receptor beta chain was recovered during a study of T cell repertoires in ileal Crohn's disease. In the study overall: Patients had a median roughly 8-year disease duration, and less than 40% were active smokers.

Stated time point: neoterminal ileum biopsy at postoperative endoscopy, about 6 months after surgery. Patients were adults with ileal or ileocolonic Crohn's disease needing resection. Sequencing was performed with immunoSEQ multiplex PCR; in TCRdb, only in-frame clones are kept and a portion is missing. This sample has some 60,000 clones, with roughly 89% found just once. Germline values: CDR1 SGHVS, CDR2 FNYEAQ. V lost 4 bases, J lost 6 bases, and 16 bases lay in between. The CDR3 totals 15 residues. This clone was picked up a small number of times. The antigen remains undetermined. Study-wide results and limits: Mucosal expansions were suggested to be mainly CD8 T cells. The median delay to postoperative endoscopy was about 7.4 months.

What was sequenced was ileal tissue. The clonotype was recovered from an adult with Crohn's disease. The chain has TRBV7-6 and TRBJ2-1, with D unresolved. CDR3 amino acids: CASSSLPPPSNEQFF. In DNA, the CDR3 is TGTGCCAGCAGCTCACTACCACCGCCCAGCAATGAGCAGTTCTTC.